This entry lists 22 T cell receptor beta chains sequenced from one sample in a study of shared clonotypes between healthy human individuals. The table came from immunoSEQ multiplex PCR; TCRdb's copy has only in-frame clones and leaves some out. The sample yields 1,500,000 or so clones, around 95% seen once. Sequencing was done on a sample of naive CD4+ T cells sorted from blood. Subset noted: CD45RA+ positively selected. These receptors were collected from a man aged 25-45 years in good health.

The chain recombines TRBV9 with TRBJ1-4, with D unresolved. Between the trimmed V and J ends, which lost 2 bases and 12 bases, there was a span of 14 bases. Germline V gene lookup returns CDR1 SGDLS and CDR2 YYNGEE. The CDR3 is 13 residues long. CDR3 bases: TGTGCCAGCAGCGTTAATGGTCGGGGAGAACTGTTTTTT. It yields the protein CASSVNGRGELFF.

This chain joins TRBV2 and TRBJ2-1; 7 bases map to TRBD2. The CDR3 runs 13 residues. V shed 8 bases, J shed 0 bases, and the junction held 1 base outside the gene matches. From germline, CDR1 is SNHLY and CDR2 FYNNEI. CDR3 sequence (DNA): TGTGCCAGCGGGGGGGACTCCTACAATGAGCAGTTCTTC. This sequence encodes CASGGDSYNEQFF.

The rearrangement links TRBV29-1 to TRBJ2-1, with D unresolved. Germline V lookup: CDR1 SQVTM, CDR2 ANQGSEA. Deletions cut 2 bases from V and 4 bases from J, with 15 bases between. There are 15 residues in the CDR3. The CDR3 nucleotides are TGCAGCGTTGAATTGTCCGGCGAGAGATACAATGAGCAGTTCTTC. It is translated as CSVELSGERYNEQFF.

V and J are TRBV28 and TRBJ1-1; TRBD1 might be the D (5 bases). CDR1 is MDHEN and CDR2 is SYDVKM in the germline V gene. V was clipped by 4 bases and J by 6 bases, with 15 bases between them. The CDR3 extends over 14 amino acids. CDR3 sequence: CASSSSGGAAEAFF. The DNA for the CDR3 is TGTGCCAGCAGTTCGTCGGGAGGGGCGGCTGAAGCTTTCTTT.

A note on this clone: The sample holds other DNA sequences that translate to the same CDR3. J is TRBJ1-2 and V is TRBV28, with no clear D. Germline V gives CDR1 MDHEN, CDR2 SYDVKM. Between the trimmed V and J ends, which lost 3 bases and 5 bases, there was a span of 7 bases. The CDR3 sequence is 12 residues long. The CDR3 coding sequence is TGTGCCAGCAGTTTTCGGCAATATGGCTACACCTTC. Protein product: CASSFRQYGYTF.

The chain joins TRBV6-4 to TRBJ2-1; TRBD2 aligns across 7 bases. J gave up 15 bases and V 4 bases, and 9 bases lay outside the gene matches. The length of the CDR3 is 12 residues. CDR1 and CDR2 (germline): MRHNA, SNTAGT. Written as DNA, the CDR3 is TGTGCCAGCAGTGGGCCAACGGGGGGTTTGTTCTTC. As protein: CASSGPTGGLFF.

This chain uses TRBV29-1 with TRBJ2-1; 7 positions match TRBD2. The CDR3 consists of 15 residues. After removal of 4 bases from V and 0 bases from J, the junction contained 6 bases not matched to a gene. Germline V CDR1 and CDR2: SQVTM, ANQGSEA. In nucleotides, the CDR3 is TGCAGCGTTGGCCCTCTAGCGGACTCCTACAATGAGCAGTTCTTC. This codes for CSVGPLADSYNEQFF.

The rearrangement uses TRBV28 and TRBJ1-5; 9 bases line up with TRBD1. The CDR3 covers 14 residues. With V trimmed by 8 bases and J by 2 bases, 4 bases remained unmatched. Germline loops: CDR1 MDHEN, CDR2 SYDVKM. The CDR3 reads CASHRDRGNQPQHF. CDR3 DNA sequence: TGTGCCAGCCACCGGGACAGGGGCAATCAGCCCCAGCATTTT.

CDR3: CAISESRFDTDTQYF. The CDR3 coding sequence is TGTGCCATCAGTGAGTCACGGTTCGACACAGATACGCAGTATTTT. The J gene is TRBJ2-3, the V gene TRBV10-3; no definite D call. V was shortened by 0 bases and J by 2 bases, with 9 bases between the two germline ends. The CDR3 sequence is 15 residues long. Germline V gene lookup returns CDR1 ENHRY and CDR2 SYGVKD.

In DNA, the CDR3 is TGTGCCAGCAGCCCCTTCCGGCAGCCCCAGCATTTT. Its protein product is CASSPFRQPQHF. The rearrangement joins TRBV28 to TRBJ1-5; D unresolved. The CDR3 covers 12 residues. With 6 bases removed from V and 7 bases from J, the gap between germline ends came to 10 bases. Germline V gene sequence: CDR1 MDHEN, CDR2 SYDVKM.

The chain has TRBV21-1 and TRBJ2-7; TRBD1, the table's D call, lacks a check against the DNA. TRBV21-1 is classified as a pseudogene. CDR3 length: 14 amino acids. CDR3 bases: TGTGCCAGCATCTACAGGGACAGAACCTACGAGCAGTACTTC. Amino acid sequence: CASIYRDRTYEQYF.

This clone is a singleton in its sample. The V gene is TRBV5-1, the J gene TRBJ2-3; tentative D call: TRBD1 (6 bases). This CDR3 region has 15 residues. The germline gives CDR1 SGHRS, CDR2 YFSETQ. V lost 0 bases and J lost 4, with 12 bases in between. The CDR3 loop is CASSLALQGADTQYF. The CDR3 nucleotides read TGCGCCAGCAGCTTGGCCTTACAGGGCGCAGATACGCAGTATTTT.

The CDR3 coding sequence is TGCGCCAGCAGTCAATCGGAGGGGCAGGGTAGGGACTATGGCTACACCTTC. Translating it yields CASSQSEGQGRDYGYTF. This rearrangement joins TRBV23-1 to TRBJ1-2, with TRBD1 as a possible D gene (5 bases). TRBV23-1 is treated as an ORF (open reading frame) with a function not yet certain. Between the trimmed V and J ends, which lost 0 bases and 3 bases, there was a span of 17 bases. The CDR3 totals 17 residues.

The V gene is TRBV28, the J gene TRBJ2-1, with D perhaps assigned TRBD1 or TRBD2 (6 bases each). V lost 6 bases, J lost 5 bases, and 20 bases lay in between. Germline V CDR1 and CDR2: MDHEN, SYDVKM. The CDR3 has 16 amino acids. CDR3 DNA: TGTGCCAGCAGGGCCCCCGGAGGGGGAACTAACAATGAGCAGTTCTTC. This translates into CASRAPGGGTNNEQFF.

The CDR3 DNA is TGTGCCAGTAGTATTTTCGGGACAGGGAGCTCCTACGAGCAGTACTTC. Residues: CASSIFGTGSSYEQYF. The chain has TRBV19 and TRBJ2-7; 9 bases are shared with TRBD1. The J segment lost 0 bases and the V segment lost 3 bases, leaving 6 bases of the junction unmatched. Germline loops: CDR1 LNHDA, CDR2 SQIVND (reference sequence). This CDR3 region has 16 residues.

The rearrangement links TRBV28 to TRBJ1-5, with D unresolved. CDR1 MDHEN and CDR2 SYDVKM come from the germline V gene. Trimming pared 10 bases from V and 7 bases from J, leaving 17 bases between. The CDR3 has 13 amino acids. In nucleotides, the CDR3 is TGTGCCACGTGGTGGGGTTCTGGCCAGCCCCAGCATTTT. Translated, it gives CATWWGSGQPQHF. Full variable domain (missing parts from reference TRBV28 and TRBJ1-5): DVKVTQSSRYLVKRTGEKVFLECVQDMDHENMFWYRQDPGLGLRLIYFSYDVKMKEKGDIPEGYSVSREKKERFSLILESASTNQTSMYLCATWWGSGQPQHFGDGTRLSIL.

In nucleotides, the CDR3 is TGTGCCAGCAGCGCCGGACAGAGATACTCAGATACGCAGTATTTT. It encodes CASSAGQRYSDTQYF. The J gene is TRBJ2-3, the V gene TRBV9; D perhaps matches TRBD1 (6 bases). The ends were cut back, 3 bases at V and 4 bases at J, with 15 bases in the middle. Per the germline V gene, CDR1 is SGDLS and CDR2 is YYNGEE. The CDR3 runs to 15 residues.

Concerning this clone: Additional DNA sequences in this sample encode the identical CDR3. DNA for the CDR3: TGCGCCAGCAGCTTTGAGGGGAGATCCTACAATGAGCAGTTCTTC. This encodes CASSFEGRSYNEQFF. The chain has TRBV5-1 and TRBJ2-1; D is possibly TRBD1 or TRBD2 (5 bases each). The CDR3 extends over 15 amino acids. Germline CDR1 is SGHRS and CDR2 is YFSETQ. V lost 2 bases to trimming and J lost 1 base, with 10 bases between them. The entire variable domain, with the rest obtained from reference TRBV5-1 and TRBJ2-1, is as follows: KAGVTQTPRYLIKTRGQQVTLSCSPISGHRSVSWYQQTPGQGLQFLFEYFSETQRNKGNFPGRFSGRQFSNSRSEMNVSTLELGDSALYLCASSFEGRSYNEQFFGPGTRLTVL.

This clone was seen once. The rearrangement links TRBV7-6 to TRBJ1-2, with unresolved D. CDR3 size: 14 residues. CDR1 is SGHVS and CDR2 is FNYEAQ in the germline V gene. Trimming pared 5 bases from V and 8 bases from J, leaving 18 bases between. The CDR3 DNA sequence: TGTGCCAGCAGCCCACTAGCTGAAAAGATCGGCTACACCTTC. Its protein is CASSPLAEKIGYTF.

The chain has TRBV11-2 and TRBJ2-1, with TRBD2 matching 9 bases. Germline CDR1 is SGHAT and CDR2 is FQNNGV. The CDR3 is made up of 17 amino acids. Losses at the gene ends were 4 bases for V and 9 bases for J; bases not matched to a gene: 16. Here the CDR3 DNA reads TGTGCCAGCAGCTCCCTCGCGGGCCTAGCGGGAACGTTTGAGCAGTTCTTC. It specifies CASSSLAGLAGTFEQFF.

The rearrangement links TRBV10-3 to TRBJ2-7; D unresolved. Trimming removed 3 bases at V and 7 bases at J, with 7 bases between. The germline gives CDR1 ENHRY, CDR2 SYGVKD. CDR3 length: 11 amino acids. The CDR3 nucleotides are TGTGCCATCAGTGAAATAGGAGAGCAGTACTTC. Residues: CAISEIGEQYF.

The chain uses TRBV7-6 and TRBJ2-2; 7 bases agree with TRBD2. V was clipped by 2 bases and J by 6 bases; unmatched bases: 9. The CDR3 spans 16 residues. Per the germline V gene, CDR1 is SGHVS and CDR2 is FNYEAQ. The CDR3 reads CASSLSTGTTPGELFF. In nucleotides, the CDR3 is TGTGCCAGCAGCTTATCTACCGGGACTACACCCGGGGAGCTGTTTTTT.